Included here is one TCR beta chain sequence, with context. There is no known antigen for this receptor. Within one base of it there is no much larger clone, and no base qualities were kept. Total RNA was extracted from unfractionated whole blood collected in Tempus Blood RNA tubes. Five or six healthy volunteers served as TCR sequencing controls and were bled at day 0, 2 weeks and 6 weeks. The sample originates from a study of human T cells and chemical hapten exposure (dated by TCRdb to about 2021). For the study in its entirety: Libraries were pooled for sequencing, and variation in per-sample TCR yields was attributed mainly to small differences in library volumes within the pool. Each blood RNA sample was used to sequence both TCR alpha and TCR beta chains. Peripheral blood TCR repertoire changes were tracked in vivo in alopecia patients during primary and secondary sensitization to the hapten diphenylcyclopropenone (DPC).

Study-wide findings and limitations: Repeated subsampling changed both the strength of the expansion versus patch-test correlation and the threshold at which that correlation became significant. DPC sensitization did not change how many TCRs were above 1 in 1000 frequency, and no evidence was found of alterations in global repertoire structure.

Libraries were built with 5' RACE. The listed sequencing device is Illumina MiSeq. Library preparation attached unique molecular identifiers to individual cDNA molecules for quantitative, reproducible TCR counting. The published analysis was carried out like this. Samples had a median of about 90,000 TCRs, with a range from roughly 23,224 to 700,000. The Decombinator software suite was used to annotate V, J and CDR3 in the TCR reads. For PS versus PT1 abundance plots, all samples were subsampled to the same number of TCRs (28,000). TCRs were defined as expanded if absent before sensitization and observed at least eight times at the 2-week time point. Using fastp trimming at Q25 and MiXCR clonotype assembly, TCRdb reanalyzed the public sequencing data and kept in-frame beta chains. Identical CDR3 proteins give one entry, which carries the most common genes and DNA. TCRdb's processing, not the study's, gives the V and J calls here. This sample is represented by over 95,000 distinct CDR3 sequences; approximately 19% of them were singletons. The ten largest clones take up approximately 2.8% of the sample.

There are 15 amino acids in the CDR3, from cysteine to phenylalanine inclusive. Of all the DNA, just the CDR3 is kept, 45 bases in frame from base 1. Trimming leaves V shorter by 6 bases and J shorter by 5 bases, with the junction holding 5 bases beyond the gene matches. From a lookup of the germline V gene, CDR1 and CDR2 are SGHVS and FNYEAQ. The rearranged chain carries TRBV7-6 and TRBJ2-2; TRBD2 matches 11 bases in the middle. The clonotype was recovered from a human donor in good health. The encoded CDR3 is CASRGTSGGTGELFF. The sequenced DNA is TGTGCCAGCAGAGGGACTAGCGGTGGTACCGGGGAGCTGTTTTTT.